This T cell receptor (beta chain) comes out of a study of cytomegalovirus exposure and HLA in healthy donors. PCR amplification relied on 60 Vbeta primers (plus 13 Jbeta primers). Clones were sequenced by immunoSEQ multiplex PCR, and TCRdb holds only the in-frame ones, with some missing. Here the sample spans 95,000 to 150,000 clones, 70% to 80% being singletons. This clone was seen repeatedly, ten times or more. At the time of sampling, donors were nominally healthy, though unrecorded immune exposures were likely. From germline, CDR1 is SGHRS and CDR2 YFSETQ. Trimming took 1 base from V and 2 from J; bases not matched to a gene: 3. The CDR3 runs to 14 residues.

This TCR derives from a middle-aged man in good health and CMV-seropositive. The chain is built from TRBV5-1 and TRBJ2-7, with 7 bases that match TRBD1. The sample was PBMCs. The CDR3 here is CASSLLGGTYEQYF. The DNA of the CDR3 is TGCGCCAGCAGCTTGCTAGGGGGCACCTACGAGCAGTACTTC.